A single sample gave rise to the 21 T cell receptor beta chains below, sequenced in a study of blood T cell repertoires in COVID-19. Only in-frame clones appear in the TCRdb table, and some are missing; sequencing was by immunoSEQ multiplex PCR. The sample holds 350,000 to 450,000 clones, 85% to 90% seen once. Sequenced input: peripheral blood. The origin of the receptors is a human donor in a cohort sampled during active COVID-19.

The CDR3 here is CASTRGGGEQYF. The CDR3 bases are TGTGCCAGCACCCGGGGAGGGGGCGAGCAGTACTTC. The genes are TRBV5-6 and TRBJ2-7, with D tentatively TRBD2 (7 bases). This CDR3 is 12 amino acids long. Germline V gene lookup returns CDR1 SGHDT and CDR2 YYEEEE. The V end was cut by 6 bases, the J end by 6 bases, with 13 bases between.

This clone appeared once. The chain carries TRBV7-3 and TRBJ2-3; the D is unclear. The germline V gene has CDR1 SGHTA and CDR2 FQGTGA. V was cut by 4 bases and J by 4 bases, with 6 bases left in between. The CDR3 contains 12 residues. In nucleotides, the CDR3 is TGTGCCAGCAGCTCCCGGGCAGATACGCAGTATTTT. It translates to CASSSRADTQYF.

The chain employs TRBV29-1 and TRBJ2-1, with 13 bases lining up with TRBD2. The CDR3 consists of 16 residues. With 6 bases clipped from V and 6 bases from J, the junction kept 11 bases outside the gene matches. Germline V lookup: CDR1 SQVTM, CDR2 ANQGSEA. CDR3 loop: CSVTTSGRTPGNEQFF. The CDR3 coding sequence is TGCAGCGTCACGACTAGCGGGAGGACGCCCGGCAATGAGCAGTTCTTC.

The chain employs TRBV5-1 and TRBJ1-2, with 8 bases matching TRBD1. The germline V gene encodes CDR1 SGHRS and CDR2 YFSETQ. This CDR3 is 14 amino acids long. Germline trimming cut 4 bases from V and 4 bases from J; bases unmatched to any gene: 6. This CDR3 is CASSQAGGVYGYTF. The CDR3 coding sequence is TGCGCCAGCAGCCAAGCAGGGGGCGTCTATGGCTACACCTTC. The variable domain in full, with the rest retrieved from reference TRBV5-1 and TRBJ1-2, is KAGVTQTPRYLIKTRGQQVTLSCSPISGHRSVSWYQQTPGQGLQFLFEYFSETQRNKGNFPGRFSGRQFSNSRSEMNVSTLELGDSALYLCASSQAGGVYGYTFGSGTRLTVV.

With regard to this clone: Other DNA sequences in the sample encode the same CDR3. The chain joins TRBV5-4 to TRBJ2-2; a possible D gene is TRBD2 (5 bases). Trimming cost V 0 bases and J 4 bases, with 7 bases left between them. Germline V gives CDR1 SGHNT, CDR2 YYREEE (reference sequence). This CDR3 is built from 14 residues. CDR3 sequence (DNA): TGTGCCAGCAGCTTGGATCGGGGCACCGGGGAGCTGTTTTTT. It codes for CASSLDRGTGELFF.

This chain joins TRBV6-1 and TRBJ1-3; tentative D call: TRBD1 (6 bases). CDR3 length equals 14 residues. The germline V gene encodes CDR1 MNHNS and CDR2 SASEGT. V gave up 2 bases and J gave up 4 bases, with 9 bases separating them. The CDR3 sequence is CASSEQGMGNTIYF. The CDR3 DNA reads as TGTGCCAGCAGTGAACAGGGGATGGGAAACACCATATATTTT.

The CDR3 loop is CASSPPGSEAFF. The CDR3 nucleotides read TGTGCCAGCTCACCACCGGGGAGTGAAGCTTTCTTT. This chain uses TRBV18 with TRBJ1-1, with D hard to call. With 0 bases removed from V and 7 bases from J, the gap between germline ends came to 6 bases. CDR1 and CDR2 (germline): KGHSH, LQKENI. CDR3 size: 12 residues.

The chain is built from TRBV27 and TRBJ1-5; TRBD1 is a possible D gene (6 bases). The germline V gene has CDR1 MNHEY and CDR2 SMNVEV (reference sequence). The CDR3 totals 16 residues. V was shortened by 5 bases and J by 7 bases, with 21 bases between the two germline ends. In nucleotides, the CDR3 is TGTGCCAGCAGTCACCTTGCAGGGGACGGTGGACAGCCCCAGCATTTT. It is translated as CASSHLAGDGGQPQHF.

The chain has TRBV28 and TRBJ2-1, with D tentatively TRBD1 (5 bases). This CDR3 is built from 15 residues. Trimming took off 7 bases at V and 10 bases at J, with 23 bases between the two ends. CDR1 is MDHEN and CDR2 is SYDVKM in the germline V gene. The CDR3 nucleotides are TGTGCCAGCATCCCGAGCCCAGGGTCTAAGTCCGAGCAGTTCTTC. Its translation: CASIPSPGSKSEQFF.

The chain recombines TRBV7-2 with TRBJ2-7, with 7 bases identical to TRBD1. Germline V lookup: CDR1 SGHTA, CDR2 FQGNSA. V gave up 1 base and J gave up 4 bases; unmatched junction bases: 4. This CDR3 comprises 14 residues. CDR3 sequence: CASSLVQGWYEQYF. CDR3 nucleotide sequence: TGTGCCAGCAGCTTAGTACAGGGGTGGTACGAGCAGTACTTC.

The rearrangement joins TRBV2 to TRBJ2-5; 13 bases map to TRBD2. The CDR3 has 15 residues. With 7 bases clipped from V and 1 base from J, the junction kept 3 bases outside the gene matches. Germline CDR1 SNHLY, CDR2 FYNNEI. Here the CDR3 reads CASNRLAGGQETQYF. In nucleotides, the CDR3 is TGTGCCAGCAATCGACTAGCGGGAGGCCAAGAGACCCAGTACTTC.

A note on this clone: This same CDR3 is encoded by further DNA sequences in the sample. The CDR3 DNA is TGTGCCAGCAGCTTAGCGGGACAGGGATACAATGAGCAGTTCTTC. Protein: CASSLAGQGYNEQFF. The chain combines TRBV7-2 with TRBJ2-1, with 9 bases that match TRBD1. V lost 0 bases, J lost 4 bases, and 1 base stayed unmatched. CDR1 is SGHTA, CDR2 FQGNSA, per germline. There are 15 residues in the CDR3. Full variable domain (rest looked up from reference TRBV7-2 and TRBJ2-1): GAGVSQSPSNKVTEKGKDVELRCDPISGHTALYWYRQSLGQGLEFLIYFQGNSAPDKSGLPSDRFSAERTGGSVSTLTIQRTQQEDSAVYLCASSLAGQGYNEQFFGPGTRLTVL.

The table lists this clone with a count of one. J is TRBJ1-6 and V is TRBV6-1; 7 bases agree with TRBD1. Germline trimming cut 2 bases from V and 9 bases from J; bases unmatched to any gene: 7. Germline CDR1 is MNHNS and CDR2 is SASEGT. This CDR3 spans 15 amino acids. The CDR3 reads CASSESGTVGSPLHF. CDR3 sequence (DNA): TGTGCCAGCAGTGAATCGGGGACAGTCGGTTCACCCCTCCACTTT.

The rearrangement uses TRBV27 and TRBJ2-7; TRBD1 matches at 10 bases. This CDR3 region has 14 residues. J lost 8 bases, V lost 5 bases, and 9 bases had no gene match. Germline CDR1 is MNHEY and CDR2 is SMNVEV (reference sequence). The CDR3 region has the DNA TGTGCCAGCAGTCCCCGGGGGGACAGGGGACAGCAGTACTTC. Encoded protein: CASSPRGDRGQQYF.

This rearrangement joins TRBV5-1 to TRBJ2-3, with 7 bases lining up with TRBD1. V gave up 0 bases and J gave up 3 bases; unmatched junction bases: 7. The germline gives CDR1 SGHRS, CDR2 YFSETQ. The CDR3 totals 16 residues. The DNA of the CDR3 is TGCGCCAGCAGCTTGGAGGGGGCCCTGGGGACAGATACGCAGTATTTT. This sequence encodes CASSLEGALGTDTQYF.

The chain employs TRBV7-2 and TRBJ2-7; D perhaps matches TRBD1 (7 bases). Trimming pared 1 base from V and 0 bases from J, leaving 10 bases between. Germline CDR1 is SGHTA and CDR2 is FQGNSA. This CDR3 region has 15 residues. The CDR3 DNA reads TGTGCCAGCAGCTTAGGGGGGGACAGCTCCTACGAGCAGTACTTC. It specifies CASSLGGDSSYEQYF.

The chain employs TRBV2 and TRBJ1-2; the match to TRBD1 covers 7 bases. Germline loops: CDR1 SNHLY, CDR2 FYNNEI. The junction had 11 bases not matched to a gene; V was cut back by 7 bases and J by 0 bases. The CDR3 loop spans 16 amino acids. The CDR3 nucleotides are TGTGCCAGCACCCGAGAGGGGGCGCAATCTAACTATGGCTACACCTTC. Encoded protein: CASTREGAQSNYGYTF.

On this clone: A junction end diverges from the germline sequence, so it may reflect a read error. The CDR3 coding sequence is TGCGCCAGCAGCCATCCTGGGGGATCAGGGGGCGTTCGCTTT. Its protein is CASSHPGGSGGVRF. This sequence joins TRBV4-1 and TRBJ1-1, with 8 bases fitting TRBD1. CDR1 and CDR2 (germline): MGHRA, YSYEKL. The length of the CDR3 is 14 residues.

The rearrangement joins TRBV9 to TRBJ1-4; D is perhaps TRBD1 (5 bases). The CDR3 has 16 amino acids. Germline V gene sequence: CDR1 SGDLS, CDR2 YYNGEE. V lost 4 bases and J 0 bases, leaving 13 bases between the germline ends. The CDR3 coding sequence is TGTGCCAGCAGCCCAGGACGGACATCAACTAATGAAAAACTGTTTTTT. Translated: CASSPGRTSTNEKLFF.

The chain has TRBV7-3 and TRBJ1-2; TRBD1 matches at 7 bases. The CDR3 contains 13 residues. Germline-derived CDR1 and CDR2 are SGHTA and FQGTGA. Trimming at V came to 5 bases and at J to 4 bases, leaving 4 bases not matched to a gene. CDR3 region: CASSPGQFYGYTF. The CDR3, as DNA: TGTGCCAGCAGCCCGGGACAGTTCTATGGCTACACCTTC.

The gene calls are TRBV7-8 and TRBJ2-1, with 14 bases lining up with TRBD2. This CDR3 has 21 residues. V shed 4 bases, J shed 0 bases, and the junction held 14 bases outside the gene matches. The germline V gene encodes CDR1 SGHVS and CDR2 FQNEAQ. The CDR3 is CASSSKLTGTSGRPSYNEQFF. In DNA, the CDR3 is TGTGCCAGCAGCTCGAAACTAACGGGGACTAGCGGGAGACCCTCCTACAATGAGCAGTTCTTC.